Following are 25 T cell receptor beta chains from one sample sequenced in a study of cytomegalovirus exposure and HLA in healthy donors (TCRdb year 2017). Library construction relied on the immunoSEQ multiplex PCR assay. For the multiplex PCR, a mixture combining 60 forward primers for TCR Vbeta segments and 13 reverse primers for TCR Jbeta segments was used. The clones in this table, taken by TCRdb from immuneACCESS, are in-frame only. Not every clone is retained; where verified, under half of the shortfall comes from an unresolved V gene, and the cause of the rest is unknown. Recorded for this sample are approximately 150,000 clones; around 65% of them occurred a single time. Under 3% of the sample is taken by the ten largest. The sample was PBMCs. The receptors here all came from a woman between 25 and 40 years old in good health and CMV-seropositive.

The chain recombines TRBV11-2 with TRBJ2-1; a weak D match, TRBD2 (5 bases). This CDR3 is built from 15 residues. Trimming stripped 5 bases from V and 0 bases from J, with 11 bases between. The V gene's germline CDR1 is SGHAT and CDR2 FQNNGV. CDR3 sequence (DNA): TGTGCCAGCAGCCCTCGGGATAGCTCCTACAATGAGCAGTTCTTC. It codes for CASSPRDSSYNEQFF.

The J gene is TRBJ1-5, the V gene TRBV27; D might be TRBD1 (6 bases). The length of the CDR3 is 14 residues. Trimming removed 2 bases at V and 7 bases at J, with 12 bases between. CDR1 MNHEY and CDR2 SMNVEV come from the germline V gene (reference sequence). The CDR3 spells CASSLGRGRQPQHF. Here the CDR3 DNA reads TGTGCCAGCAGTTTAGGGCGGGGGCGACAGCCCCAGCATTTT.

This chain uses TRBV20-1 with TRBJ1-2, with a weak D call TRBD1 (6 bases). Germline CDR1 and CDR2: DFQATT and SNEGSKA (reference sequence). The CDR3 spans 11 residues. Trimming stripped 7 bases from V and 8 bases from J, with 14 bases between. The CDR3 region is CSVWGGGGYTF. The CDR3 DNA follows: TGCAGTGTTTGGGGGGGCGGAGGCTACACCTTC.

This clone was seen a few times. This chain connects TRBV29-1 to TRBJ2-3, with unresolved D. The CDR3 is made up of 11 amino acids. Germline CDR1 reads SQVTM; CDR2 reads ANQGSEA. Trimming removed 8 bases from V and 0 bases from J, with 6 bases in between. This CDR3 reads CSLTSTDTQYF. The DNA for the CDR3 is TGCAGCCTGACTAGCACAGATACGCAGTATTTT.

This sequence joins TRBV19 and TRBJ2-1; 8 bases align to TRBD1. This CDR3 contains 16 residues. Germline loops: CDR1 LNHDA, CDR2 SQIVND (reference sequence). Unmatched junction bases numbered 9, after V lost 3 bases and J lost 5 bases. CDR3 sequence reads: CASSIIGQGSDNEQFF. CDR3 coding DNA: TGTGCCAGTAGTATTATTGGACAGGGATCGGACAATGAGCAGTTCTTC.

The rearrangement uses TRBV28 and TRBJ2-5, with 10 positions matching TRBD1. Germline CDR1 reads MDHEN; CDR2 reads SYDVKM. V lost 7 bases to trimming and J lost 5 bases; unmatched junction nucleotides: 16. This CDR3 contains 17 residues. DNA for the CDR3: TGTGCCAGCAACCCACGACCCGGGACAGGGGTGAGCGAGACCCAGTACTTC. Amino acid sequence: CASNPRPGTGVSETQYF. Supplemented by reference TRBV28 and TRBJ2-5, the full variable domain reads DVKVTQSSRYLVKRTGEKVFLECVQDMDHENMFWYRQDPGLGLRLIYFSYDVKMKEKGDIPEGYSVSREKKERFSLILESASTNQTSMYLCASNPRPGTGVSETQYFGPGTRLLVL.

V usage is TRBV7-9 and J usage is TRBJ2-1, with TRBD2 identical over 8 bases. Germline lookup yields CDR1 SEHNR and CDR2 FQNEAQ (reference sequence). The CDR3 sequence is 14 residues long. The trim removed 7 bases at V and 2 bases at J, leaving 4 bases unmatched. The CDR3 region is CASNRLAPYNEQFF. In DNA form, the CDR3 reads TGTGCCAGCAACCGACTAGCGCCCTACAATGAGCAGTTCTTC.

This chain links TRBV5-1 with TRBJ1-1; D unresolved. The germline V gene encodes CDR1 SGHRS and CDR2 YFSETQ. Trimming stripped 4 bases from V and 1 base from J, with 8 bases between. The CDR3 contains 13 residues. This CDR3 is CASSAEENTEAFF. CDR3 coding DNA: TGCGCCAGCAGCGCAGAGGAGAACACTGAAGCTTTCTTT.

CDR3 loop: CASSFRDRVQYEQYF. In DNA form, the CDR3 reads TGTGCCAGCAGCTTCCGGGACAGGGTTCAATACGAGCAGTACTTC. V is TRBV5-6 and J is TRBJ2-7; 9 bases fit TRBD1. The CDR3 is 15 residues long. Germline CDR1 reads SGHDT; CDR2 reads YYEEEE. The V segment lost 2 bases and the J segment 4 bases; nucleotides outside the gene matches: 7.

The rearrangement joins TRBV5-1 to TRBJ2-2, with TRBD1 identical over 7 bases. The CDR3 has 17 amino acids. Trimming cost V 4 bases and J 6 bases; bases outside gene matches: 15. Germline V CDR1 and CDR2: SGHRS, YFSETQ. The CDR3 coding sequence is TGCGCCAGCAGCCGGATGACGACAGGGAGAATGGCCGGGGAGCTGTTTTTT. It specifies CASSRMTTGRMAGELFF.

This clone was counted a single time. The chain couples TRBV5-4 to TRBJ2-5; D possibly corresponds to TRBD2 (5 bases). V gave up 0 bases and J gave up 3 bases, with 15 bases separating them. CDR1 and CDR2 (germline): SGHNT, YYREEE (reference sequence). The CDR3 is 16 residues long. CDR3 in DNA: TGTGCCAGCAGCTTGGATCGGGATAACTCAAAAGAGACCCAGTACTTC. It codes for CASSLDRDNSKETQYF.

V usage is TRBV28 and J usage is TRBJ2-1, with 9 bases that match TRBD2. Trimming took 4 bases from V and 9 from J; bases not matched to a gene: 10. Germline assignment: CDR1 MDHEN and CDR2 SYDVKM. CDR3 size: 15 residues. The chain's CDR3 is CASSWAGGAIGEQFF. The CDR3 DNA reads TGTGCCAGCAGTTGGGCGGGGGGGGCTATAGGTGAGCAGTTCTTC.

The chain couples TRBV2 to TRBJ2-7; 8 positions agree with TRBD1. The CDR3 is 15 residues long. Germline V gene sequence: CDR1 SNHLY, CDR2 FYNNEI. The junction had 12 bases not matched to a gene; V was cut back by 6 bases and J by 5 bases. The CDR3 here is CASSAPQGVHHEQYF. The DNA for the CDR3 is TGTGCCAGCAGCGCACCACAGGGGGTTCACCACGAGCAGTACTTC. The full variable domain, in which reference TRBV2 and TRBJ2-7 provide the parts outside the CDR3, is EPEVTQTPSHQVTQMGQEVILRCVPISNHLYFYWYRQILGQKVEFLVSFYNNEISEKSEIFDDQFSVERPDGSNFTLKIRSTKLEDSAMYFCASSAPQGVHHEQYFGPGTRLTVT.

The chain uses TRBV14 and TRBJ2-2; TRBD2 is a possible D gene (5 bases). There are 13 residues in the CDR3. CDR1 is SGHDN, CDR2 FVKESK, per germline. V was shortened by 4 bases and J by 6 bases, with 9 bases between the two germline ends. CDR3 protein: CASSRGAAGELFF. CDR3 nucleotides: TGTGCCAGCAGCCGCGGAGCGGCCGGGGAGCTGTTTTTT.

This chain joins TRBV15 and TRBJ2-5; maybe TRBD1 (6 bases). Germline-derived CDR1 and CDR2 are LNHNV and YYDKDF (reference sequence). The V end was cut by 2 bases, the J end by 2 bases, with 15 bases between. The CDR3 loop spans 16 amino acids. The CDR3 here is CATSRQGHGPQETQYF. CDR3 bases: TGTGCCACCAGCAGACAGGGGCACGGTCCACAAGAGACCCAGTACTTC.

The chain combines TRBV4-1 with TRBJ2-3; 7 nucleotides match TRBD2. The CDR3 is made up of 16 amino acids. Germline V gives CDR1 MGHRA, CDR2 YSYEKL. V shed 3 bases, J shed 1 base, and the junction held 7 bases outside the gene matches. The DNA of the CDR3 is TGCGCCAGCAGCCACGCCGGGGGGACCGGCACAGATACGCAGTATTTT. Its translation is CASSHAGGTGTDTQYF.

The V call is TRBV5-6, the J call TRBJ2-5; TRBD1 matches 10 bases. The CDR3 consists of 16 residues. The germline V gene has CDR1 SGHDT and CDR2 YYEEEE. The V segment lost 4 bases and the J segment 3 bases; nucleotides outside the gene matches: 9. CDR3: CASSPGTGEAEETQYF. The CDR3 coding sequence is TGTGCCAGCAGCCCCGGGACAGGGGAGGCGGAAGAGACCCAGTACTTC.

This clone was seen a few times. The gene calls are TRBV5-6 and TRBJ2-7; 7 positions match TRBD1. Germline-derived CDR1 and CDR2 are SGHDT and YYEEEE. The CDR3 has 14 residues. The V segment lost 1 base and the J segment 3 bases; nucleotides outside the gene matches: 4. The CDR3 coding sequence is TGTGCCAGCAGCTTGCCAGGGGGTATCTACGAGCAGTACTTC. Translating it yields CASSLPGGIYEQYF.

The V and J genes are TRBV5-4 and TRBJ2-7; 10 bases agree with TRBD2. CDR1 and CDR2 (germline): SGHNT, YYREEE (reference sequence). The CDR3 runs 17 residues. The junction had 13 bases not matched to a gene; V was cut back by 5 bases and J by 2 bases. In DNA, the CDR3 is TGTGCCAGCAGTGAAGGGAGGCGGACTAGCGGTACCTACGAGCAGTACTTC. This gives the protein CASSEGRRTSGTYEQYF.

The chain couples TRBV2 to TRBJ1-4, with 9 bases fitting TRBD1. Trimming took 6 bases from V and 8 from J; bases not matched to a gene: 10. The CDR3 sequence is 15 residues long. From germline, CDR1 is SNHLY and CDR2 FYNNEI. The CDR3 sequence is CASRLPTGGAEKLFF. The CDR3 bases are TGTGCCAGCAGGCTCCCCACAGGGGGCGCGGAAAAACTGTTTTTT.

The rearrangement joins TRBV2 to TRBJ1-2, with TRBD1 matching over 9 bases. CDR3 length equals 14 residues. Germline CDR1 and CDR2: SNHLY and FYNNEI. The J segment lost 4 bases and the V segment lost 6 bases, leaving 6 bases of the junction unmatched. DNA for the CDR3: TGTGCCAGCAGGGGGACAGGGACAACCTATGGCTACACCTTC. It encodes CASRGTGTTYGYTF.

This chain connects TRBV10-3 to TRBJ1-6; 8 positions match TRBD1. The junction had 5 bases not matched to a gene; V was cut back by 7 bases and J by 9 bases. Germline CDR1 is ENHRY and CDR2 is SYGVKD. This CDR3 has 13 amino acids. CDR3 protein: CAIKDRDGSPLHF. The CDR3 DNA is TGTGCCATCAAGGACAGGGACGGTTCACCCCTCCACTTT.

The rearrangement joins TRBV27 to TRBJ2-7, with TRBD2 matching 11 bases. Trimming took 5 bases from V and 0 from J; bases not matched to a gene: 3. This CDR3 comprises 15 residues. Germline loops: CDR1 MNHEY, CDR2 SMNVEV (reference sequence). DNA of the CDR3: TGTGCCAGCAGTCTAGCGGGGGGCTACTCCTACGAGCAGTACTTC. It is translated as CASSLAGGYSYEQYF.

The chain recombines TRBV6-1 with TRBJ1-1, with 8 positions matching TRBD1. The CDR3 sequence is 12 residues long. V shed 8 bases, J shed 8 bases, and the junction held 7 bases outside the gene matches. Germline CDR1 MNHNS, CDR2 SASEGT. CDR3 amino acids: CASWRQGPEAFF. The CDR3, as DNA: TGTGCCAGCTGGCGACAGGGGCCCGAAGCTTTCTTT.

The CDR3 nucleotides read TGTGCCAGCAGCTCCTCGGAGACCCAGTACTTC. Translation: CASSSSETQYF. V and J are TRBV5-6 and TRBJ2-5; D remains unclear. V dropped 3 bases and J dropped 5 bases, with 5 bases sitting between them. Germline V gene data show CDR1 as SGHDT and CDR2 as YYEEEE. The CDR3 sequence is 11 residues long.